This T cell receptor beta chain was documented in a study of blood T cell repertoires in COVID-19 (dated by TCRdb to 2020 to 2021). Broadly, across the study: Samples covering the acute and convalescent phases of COVID-19 were provided by collaborators in the United States, Italy and Spain. A freely available public database, intended as a resource for researchers studying the immune response to SARS-CoV-2, is where the repertoires were released. Subjects who had been exposed to COVID-19, were actively infected with it, or had recovered from it provided the deeply sampled blood TCRbeta repertoires that made up the dataset. The prospective study material was composed of cDNA or gDNA derived from T cells, B-cell-depleted T cells, or PBMCs. Nearly every sample came with metadata listing a de-identified subject ID, COVID-19 status, age in years and sex. Where HLA class I and class II types were available, the types were taken from metadata supplied by the sample provider, not from assay-based typing. Samples were obtained from the ongoing ImmuneRACE study (first 160 participants) and from roughly 1,300 subjects provided by 6 global collaborators. What the study reported, not specific to this receptor: The quantity of clinical and demographic metadata differed by source and by participant and was supplied without curation.

TCRbeta CDR3 regions were amplified from genomic DNA using the immunoSEQ Assay, a bias-controlled multiplex PCR. In the authors' own workflow: The number of nucleated cells in each sample was estimated from the amplification of reference gene primers within the assay. Sequence reads were collapsed and filtered to measure the absolute abundance of every unique TCRbeta CDR3 rearrangement. For each sample, productive Simpson clonality was calculated as the square root of Simpson's diversity index across productive rearrangements. TCRdb obtained this table from immuneACCESS and retained in-frame rearrangements with V and J assigned. These tables miss some clones; where compared with another copy, unresolved V genes account for less than half of the shortfall, and the remainder is unexplained. From that table come the V and J calls and clone size; the DNA was used to work out D and trimming. The sample table holds 210,000 or so clones, of which roughly 81% were seen once. The ten largest clones capture approximately 8.1% of the sample.

The sample holds a few counts of this clone. No cognate antigen has been identified for it. No base quality information exists; no much larger clone differs at one position. Each collaborating institution followed its own protocols to collect whole blood in K2EDTA tubes. Collaborator samples were shipped for TCRbeta analysis as frozen whole blood, isolated PBMCs, or DNA extracted from either sample type. The specimen sequenced was peripheral blood. This TCR was sampled from a woman in her fifties or sixties with active or convalescent COVID-19.

The DNA reads TGTGCCAGCAGCTCGCCTCGGGCCCGGGAGGTAAACTATGGCTACACCTTC. Protein translation: CASSSPRAREVNYGYTF. Recombination connected TRBV7-3 to TRBJ1-2; no D segment can be confidently identified. The CDR3 runs 17 residues from the cysteine to the phenylalanine. Just CDR3 DNA is preserved here, 51 bases in frame from base 1. V is clipped by 4 bases and J by 2 bases, and the sequence between their germline boundaries is 20 bases long. From a lookup of the germline V gene, CDR1 and CDR2 are SGHTA and FQGTGA. This CDR3, with the reference TRBV7-3 and TRBJ1-2 proteins standing in past its ends, gives the full variable domain GAGVSQTPSNKVTEKGKYVELRCDPISGHTALYWYRQSLGQGPEFLIYFQGTGAADDSGLPNDRFFAVRPEGSVSTLKIQRTERGDSAVYLCASSSPRAREVNYGYTFGSGTRLTVV.